A single sample gave rise to the 10 T cell receptor beta chains below, sequenced in a study of blood T cells in healthy people across ages. The authors ran a second PCR of roughly 7 to 11 cycles using a sample-barcoded 5' primer and a J-beta primer mix. TCRdb processed the 5' RACE reads anew with MiXCR; each CDR3 protein has one entry. The sample lists fewer than 1,200,000 distinct CDR3 sequences; approximately 26% were seen once. The same specimen was also included in a second study, on T cells of mothers and their children.

Sequencing was done on a sample of blood. The receptors stem from a girl aged 2 to 10 in good health.

The chain couples TRBV20-1 to TRBJ2-5, with 7 bases that match TRBD1. Germline CDR1 is DFQATT and CDR2 is SNEGSKA (reference sequence). The CDR3 loop spans 15 amino acids. The junction had 10 bases not matched to a gene; V was cut back by 4 bases and J by 2 bases. As DNA, the CDR3 is TGCAGTGCTAAGACCCACAGGGGAGAGCAAGAGACCCAGTACTTC. This gives the protein CSAKTHRGEQETQYF.

This clonotype turned up a few times. The V and J genes are TRBV11-1 and TRBJ2-3; 7 nucleotides line up with TRBD1. The length of the CDR3 is 16 residues. Per germline, CDR1 SGHAT and CDR2 FQDESV (reference sequence). Trimming took 5 bases from V and 2 from J; bases not matched to a gene: 10. CDR3: CASSPEDRVLTDTQYF. The CDR3 DNA is TGTGCCAGCAGCCCAGAAGACAGGGTCCTCACAGATACGCAGTATTTT.

This clonotype was detected a few times. The rearrangement uses TRBV29-1 and TRBJ2-1; no clear D gene. The length of the CDR3 is 13 residues. Germline CDR1 and CDR2: SQVTM and ANQGSEA. The CDR3 loop reads CSLSRPLSNEQFF. CDR3 in DNA: TGCAGTCTATCGCGGCCACTTTCCAATGAGCAGTTCTTC.

The V and J genes are TRBV7-2 and TRBJ1-4; no clear D. Germline CDR1 and CDR2: SGHTA and FQGNSA. This CDR3 region has 17 residues. The V end lost 1 base, the J end lost 7 bases, and 19 bases lay between the germline ends. As DNA, the CDR3 is TGTGCCAGCAGCTTAGTAGGCGGAGGAGTTCTCCCTGAAAAACTGTTTTTT. Amino acid sequence: CASSLVGGGVLPEKLFF.

The table lists this clonotype with a few counts. This chain connects TRBV14 to TRBJ2-5; the D is unclear. Germline V gives CDR1 SGHDN, CDR2 FVKESK. Trimming cost V 1 base and J 4 bases, with 16 bases left between them. This CDR3 is built from 16 residues. The CDR3 nucleotides are TGTGCCAGCAGCCAAGGTAGAACCTGGGAATTAGAGACCCAGTACTTC. This sequence encodes CASSQGRTWELETQYF.

In DNA form, the CDR3 reads TGTGCCAGCGGGAGAGGTAATACAGGGATTTTGAACACTGAAGCTTTCTTT. The encoded protein is CASGRGNTGILNTEAFF. The chain has TRBV6-1 and TRBJ1-1; tentatively, D is TRBD1 (6 bases). Germline V gene data show CDR1 as MNHNS and CDR2 as SASEGT. This CDR3 spans 17 amino acids. V was shortened by 8 bases and J by 0 bases, with 22 bases between the two germline ends.

This clonotype has only a few counts. V and J are TRBV7-9 and TRBJ1-1; 8 nucleotides match TRBD1. After removal of 4 bases from V and 7 bases from J, the junction contained 17 bases not matched to a gene. Germline lookup yields CDR1 SEHNR and CDR2 FQNEAQ (reference sequence). The CDR3 sequence is 17 residues long. The CDR3: CASSSADLSQGDNEAFF. The CDR3 DNA reads TGTGCCAGCAGCTCAGCCGATCTATCACAGGGGGATAATGAAGCTTTCTTT.

This clonotype was counted once. The V call is TRBV10-3, the J call TRBJ1-2; 9 bases map to TRBD1. The CDR3 consists of 14 residues. V was pared by 6 bases and J by 5 bases, with 7 bases of the junction left unmatched. Germline loops: CDR1 ENHRY, CDR2 SYGVKD. The DNA of the CDR3 is TGTGCCATCAGAGCGACAGGGGGTGCTTATGGCTACACCTTC. Its protein is CAIRATGGAYGYTF.

The chain joins TRBV28 to TRBJ2-3; 9 nucleotides match TRBD2. The CDR3 has 18 residues. CDR1 is MDHEN, CDR2 SYDVKM, per germline. J was trimmed by 4 bases and V by 4 bases; bases with no gene match: 15. The CDR3 DNA reads TGTGCCAGCAGTTCCGTCGAGGTAGCGGGGGTGCCCCCAGATACGCAGTATTTT. This translates into CASSSVEVAGVPPDTQYF.

This clonotype was detected ten times or more. V gene TRBV7-3 combines with J gene TRBJ1-1, with D perhaps TRBD1 (6 bases). This CDR3 region has 13 residues. The V and J ends lost 6 bases and 1 base respectively, with 9 bases between them. Germline CDR1 SGHTA, CDR2 FQGTGA. Here the CDR3 DNA reads TGTGCCAGCAGTCGGGGGCCGAACACTGAAGCTTTCTTT. Protein product: CASSRGPNTEAFF.